What follows are 19 T cell receptor beta chains derived from one specimen sequenced in a study of blood T cells in healthy people across ages. The use of a sample-barcoded 5' primer and a J-beta primer mix characterized a second PCR of roughly 6 to 11 cycles. TCRdb re-analysed the 5' RACE reads in MiXCR, keeping a single row per CDR3 protein. In the table there are 850,000 to 1,100,000 distinct CDR3 sequences, around two fifths of which are singletons. Input material: blood. These receptors all come from a man aged 18 to 29 in good health.

This chain connects TRBV7-2 to TRBJ2-7; 7 bases are shared with TRBD1. This CDR3 comprises 14 residues. Germline trimming cut 4 bases from V and 1 base from J; bases unmatched to any gene: 4. Germline loops: CDR1 SGHTA, CDR2 FQGNSA. The CDR3 DNA reads TGTGCCAGCAGCTCCGGCAGGGGGTCCTACGAGCAGTACTTC. Translated: CASSSGRGSYEQYF.

This clonotype was found a few times. V gene TRBV27 combines with J gene TRBJ1-2; 9 bases agree with TRBD1. The CDR3 spans 13 residues. Trimming at V came to 4 bases and at J to 13 bases, leaving 10 bases not matched to a gene. In germline, CDR1 is MNHEY, CDR2 SMNVEV (reference sequence). The DNA of the CDR3 is TGTGCCAGCAGTTCGGGACAGGGTAAAGTCCTCACCTTC. This sequence encodes CASSSGQGKVLTF.

J is TRBJ2-3 and V is TRBV5-1; D unclear. Deletions cut 0 bases from V and 3 bases from J, with 14 bases between. The germline gives CDR1 SGHRS, CDR2 YFSETQ. This CDR3 region has 16 residues. CDR3 loop: CASSLVRQAKTDTQYF. CDR3 DNA sequence: TGCGCCAGCAGCTTGGTTAGGCAGGCGAAGACAGATACGCAGTATTTT.

The chain recombines TRBV4-3 with TRBJ2-7; D not resolved. The CDR3 consists of 13 residues. Trimming stripped 1 base from V and 9 bases from J, with 13 bases between. CDR1 is LGHNA, CDR2 YSLEER, per germline. CDR3 sequence (DNA): TGCGCCAGCAGCCAAGTCGTCCAGTCGGGGCAGTACTTC. Protein product: CASSQVVQSGQYF.

This chain uses TRBV18 with TRBJ1-2, with TRBD1 matching 7 bases. Germline V gives CDR1 KGHSH, CDR2 LQKENI. The CDR3 sequence is 16 residues long. V trimming: 4 bases; J trimming: 0 bases; junction bases outside the gene matches: 8. The CDR3 coding sequence is TGTGCCAGCTCACGTACGGACAGGACCTCTAACTATGGCTACACCTTC. Encoded protein: CASSRTDRTSNYGYTF.

The chain couples TRBV18 to TRBJ2-7, with no clear D. In germline, CDR1 is KGHSH, CDR2 LQKENI. This CDR3 region has 14 residues. Deletions cut 2 bases from V and 1 base from J, with 9 bases between. The CDR3 nucleotides read TGTGCCAGCTCACCAGCTTCTCGGTCCTACGAGCAGTACTTC. Translation gives CASSPASRSYEQYF.

This clonotype was observed a few times. The gene calls are TRBV2 and TRBJ2-1; the D is unclear. This CDR3 is built from 13 residues. Trimming pared 8 bases from V and 4 bases from J, leaving 12 bases between. Germline V lookup: CDR1 SNHLY, CDR2 FYNNEI. DNA of the CDR3: TGTGCCAGCCGCAAGGGCGGTTACAATGAGCAGTTCTTC. Translating gives CASRKGGYNEQFF.

The table lists this clonotype with many counts. CDR3 DNA sequence: TGTGCCAGCAGCCAAGAATTGAGGGGGAGTAACTATGGCTACACCTTC. This gives the protein CASSQELRGSNYGYTF. This chain joins TRBV4-2 and TRBJ1-2, with D possibly being TRBD1 (6 bases). Germline V gene sequence: CDR1 LGHNA, CDR2 YNFKEQ. The CDR3 has 16 residues. V was clipped by 0 bases and J by 1 base, with 12 bases between them.

This chain links TRBV29-1 with TRBJ1-2; the D gene is possibly TRBD1 (5 bases). Germline lookup yields CDR1 SQVTM and CDR2 ANQGSEA. This CDR3 has 13 residues. V lost 6 bases and J lost 6, with 17 bases in between. The CDR3, as DNA: TGCAGCGTCAAGGGGTCGGGGGTTCATGGCTACACCTTC. Translation: CSVKGSGVHGYTF.

In this sample, this clonotype turned up once. The chain is built from TRBV6-6 and TRBJ2-7, with D perhaps TRBD1 (5 bases). The assigned J gene may be wrong: the sequence end matches TRBJ2-5 better. Germline CDR1 reads MNHNY; CDR2 reads SVGAGI (reference sequence). This CDR3 is 15 amino acids long. CDR3 protein: CASSHVRVLRETQYF. The CDR3 coding sequence is TGTGCCAGCAGTCATGTCAGGGTGCTTCGGGAGACCCAGTACTTC.

This clonotype was seen only a few times. The rearrangement links TRBV12-3 or TRBV12-4 to TRBJ1-2; D perhaps matches TRBD1 (5 bases). The CDR3 runs 14 residues. The V and J ends lost 6 bases and 7 bases respectively, with 18 bases between them. The CDR3 loop is CASSSAGNFRGYTF. The CDR3 DNA follows: TGTGCCAGCAGCTCGGCAGGGAATTTTCGTGGCTACACCTTC.

In regard to this clonotype: A junction boundary mismatches the germline segment, possibly from a read error. The V gene is TRBV6-1, the J gene TRBJ1-2; D remains unclear. The length of the CDR3 is 13 residues. CDR1 MNHNS and CDR2 SASEGT come from the germline V gene. CDR3 in DNA: TGTGCCAGCTGTGATTTGGTTAACTATGGCTACACCTTC. Its protein product is CASCDLVNYGYTF.

This clonotype was observed a handful of times. The gene calls are TRBV10-3 and TRBJ1-1, with TRBD1 matching 8 bases. CDR3 size: 14 residues. Germline CDR1 ENHRY, CDR2 SYGVKD. V shed 5 bases and J 5 bases; nucleotides not matched to a gene: 7. CDR3 coding DNA: TGTGCCATCAGTTCAGGACAGGGTCGTACTGAAGCTTTCTTT. It codes for CAISSGQGRTEAFF.

This clonotype was counted at least ten times. The V gene is TRBV29-1, the J gene TRBJ2-5, with D perhaps matching TRBD1 or TRBD2 (5 bases each). Looked up from germline, CDR1 is SQVTM and CDR2 is ANQGSEA. This CDR3 is 11 amino acids long. V was cut by 4 bases and J by 5 bases, with 8 bases left in between. The CDR3 DNA reads TGCAGCGTTGCTGAGGGGGAGACCCAGTACTTC. Amino acids: CSVAEGETQYF. Supplemented by reference TRBV29-1 and TRBJ2-5, the full variable domain reads SAVISQKPSRDICQRGTSLTIQCQVDSQVTMMFWYRQQPGQSLTLIATANQGSEATYESGFVIDKFPISRPNLTFSTLTVSNMSPEDSSIYLCSVAEGETQYFGPGTRLLVL.

The table lists this clonotype with many counts. The chain couples TRBV7-2 to TRBJ2-3; maybe TRBD1 (6 bases). This CDR3 has 15 residues. Trimming cost V 3 bases and J 3 bases, with 13 bases left between them. Germline CDR1 SGHTA, CDR2 FQGNSA. CDR3: CASSFLDSLTDTQYF. DNA for the CDR3: TGTGCCAGCAGCTTTTTGGACAGTTTAACAGATACGCAGTATTTT.

The V gene is TRBV12-3 or TRBV12-4, the J gene TRBJ2-6, with D possibly being TRBD1 or TRBD2 (5 bases each). Trimming stripped 5 bases from V and 0 bases from J, with 14 bases between. CDR3 size: 17 residues. The CDR3 bases are TGTGCCAGCAGTCCACCGGGACGCTTCTCTGGGGCCAACGTCCTGACTTTC. Amino acid sequence: CASSPPGRFSGANVLTF.

This clonotype has just a few counts. This chain uses TRBV12-3 or TRBV12-4 with TRBJ1-2; TRBD1 agrees at 10 bases. The length of the CDR3 is 12 residues. V was clipped by 7 bases and J by 7 bases; unmatched bases: 3. Here the CDR3 DNA reads TGTGCCAGCACACGACAGGGGGCTGGCTACACCTTC. Translation gives CASTRQGAGYTF.

A few counts support this clonotype. The J gene is TRBJ1-2, the V gene TRBV20-1; no definite D call. The CDR3 has 16 amino acids. With 6 bases removed from V and 1 base from J, the gap between germline ends came to 21 bases. Germline assignment: CDR1 DFQATT and CDR2 SNEGSKA (reference sequence). The CDR3, as DNA: TGCAGTGCAAGAAGAGCGGCTCAGAATGTTAACTATGGCTACACCTTC. Residues: CSARRAAQNVNYGYTF.

This clonotype was detected only a few times. The chain has TRBV4-2 and TRBJ2-7; 11 bases are shared with TRBD2. Germline V gives CDR1 LGHNA, CDR2 YNFKEQ. V gave up 3 bases and J gave up 4 bases; unmatched junction bases: 11. CDR3 length: 17 amino acids. The CDR3 DNA reads as TGTGCCAGCAGCCAGAGATCCCTAGCGGGGGGACTTTACGAGCAGTACTTC. Its protein is CASSQRSLAGGLYEQYF.